These T cell receptor beta chains were read from a single sample in a study of Ad26.COV2.S vaccination and SARS-CoV-2 variants. Generated by immunoSEQ multiplex PCR, the TCRdb table keeps only in-frame clones and is missing some. This sample has more than 300,000 clones; 85% to 90% occur once, and the top ten carry less than 2%. The starting material was peripheral blood, obtained in a trial of Ad26.COV2.S vaccine versus placebo. These TCRs come from a person aged 18 to 65 who received the Ad26.COV2.S COVID-19 vaccine or a placebo. The conserved cysteine and the conserved F or W are not part of the CDR3 here. The order of the fields is D gene, V gene, CDR3 protein. A D gene is named only where the DNA matches it firmly.

>TRBD2|TRBV5-1
ASSLLRRRGIQETQY
>.|TRBV19
ASRPGYYGYT
>.|TRBV7-9
ASSLGGGGGLGTDTQY
>TRBD1|TRBV11-2
ASSRQGNYHCEQY
>TRBD2|TRBV5-1
ASRASGDFYEQY
>.|TRBV27
ASSLIWTENRREKLF
>.|TRBV6-6
ASSRGQGRGETQY
>TRBD1|TRBV14
ASSHETGSYGYT
>.|TRBV11-2
ASRRGPLSYEQY
>.|TRBV6-5
ASSYSLQARPQH
>TRBD1|TRBV6-5
ASSYVQGGEKLF
>TRBD1|TRBV25-1
ASSQPWTGVGETQY
>.|TRBV5-1
ASTPRAGRGMNTEAF
>.|TRBV5-1
ASSNRLQGFGSEAF
>TRBD2|TRBV12-5
ASGPSGGSGEQY
>TRBD1|TRBV7-2
ASSLGQGITYGYT